This T cell receptor beta chain emerged from a study of T cells expressing NK-cell markers. Study-wide background: In sorted CD3+CD56+NKG2C+, CD3+CD56+NKG2C- and CD3+CD56-NKG2C+ T cells, TCR beta repertoires were obtained. Of eight sequenced donors, seven were HCMV-seropositive and one HCMV-seronegative. Findings and limits, study-wide: Roughly 6 of the donors carried dominant NKG2C+ clonotypes that took up roughly 1.0-8% of their CD8+ T cells. In a few donors, dominant clonotypes made up about 25-65% of CD3+CD56-NKG2C+ cells.

Using the 5' RACE reads, TCRdb records one entry per CDR3 protein without DNA. The repertoire table contains 150,000 or so distinct CDR3 sequences. The germline V gene encodes CDR1 MNHEY and CDR2 SMNVEV (reference sequence). CDR3 length: 15 residues. Of note for this clonotype: What it binds is unknown.

The source of this sequence is a woman aged 45 to 65 in good health. The V call is TRBV27, the J call TRBJ2-1; TCRdb reports TRBD2, a call that lacks DNA to check it against. The sequenced material came from blood T cells: a sorted CD56 or NKG2C T cell subset, CD4+ or CD8+ T cells, or bulk PBMC T cells (not recorded which). This CDR3 is CASEPRGGSYNEQFF.